The rows below give T cell receptor beta chains drawn from one sample of a study of chemoradiotherapy in HPV16-positive cancers. Method: immunoSEQ multiplex PCR; TCRdb's copy keeps in-frame clones and lacks some. Of more than 5,500 clones listed, 86% are singletons. The sample consisted of tumor tissue, taken from a patient who underwent chemoradiotherapy. The receptors originated from a human donor with HPV-associated anogenital cancer. CDR3s include the opening cysteine and the closing phenylalanine or tryptophan. The D gene is left open where the match is weak. Only part of the rows carry a size: once, few, many, or a class if the clone is expanded.

J: TRBJ2-7; D: .; size: .; V: TRBV14; DNA: TGTGCCAGCAGCCCCGGGGACACCTACGAGCAGTACTTC; CDR3: CASSPGDTYEQYF
J: TRBJ2-6; D: .; size: .; V: TRBV5-1; DNA: TGCGCCAGCAGCTCTCTCCTCGACAGTTCTGGGGCCAACGTCCTGACTTTC; CDR3: CASSSLLDSSGANVLTF
J: TRBJ2-3; D: TRBD2; size: .; V: TRBV5-1; DNA: TGCGCCAGCAGCTTGGGACTAGCGGGAGTAACGACAGATACGCAGTATTTT; CDR3: CASSLGLAGVTTDTQYF
J: TRBJ1-1; D: .; size: .; V: TRBV6-6; DNA: TGTGCCAGCAGTTCGTACCTTAAAAGCACTGAAGCTTTCTTT; CDR3: CASSSYLKSTEAFF
J: TRBJ2-2; D: TRBD2; size: .; V: TRBV18; DNA: TGTGCCAGCTCACCACCCCCTAGCGGGACCGGGGAGCTGTTTTTT; CDR3: CASSPPPSGTGELFF
J: TRBJ2-5; D: .; size: .; V: TRBV6-6; DNA: TGTGCCAGCAGCCAAGGCGTGGGGCGCTTCCAAGAGACCCAGTACTTC; CDR3: CASSQGVGRFQETQYF
J: TRBJ1-2; D: .; size: once; V: TRBV7-2; DNA: TGTGCCAGCAGCTTAGTTGGGAGGGAGGGCTACACCTTC; CDR3: CASSLVGREGYTF
J: TRBJ2-5; D: .; size: .; V: TRBV5-8; DNA: TGTGCCAGCAGCTTGTACCAGAACCAAGAGACCCAGTACTTC; CDR3: CASSLYQNQETQYF
J: TRBJ2-3; D: TRBD2; size: .; V: TRBV19; DNA: TGTGCCACACAGGGCGGGAGGCGGGGAGATACGCAGTATTTT; CDR3: CATQGGRRGDTQYF
J: TRBJ1-1; D: .; size: .; V: TRBV7-6; DNA: TGTGCCAGCAGCTTGCGGACACCACCTTCGATGAACACTGAAGCTTTCTTT; CDR3: CASSLRTPPSMNTEAFF
J: TRBJ2-7; D: .; size: .; V: TRBV19; DNA: TGTGCCAGTAGTGCCCGGGACATCAGCTCCTACGAGCAGTACTTC; CDR3: CASSARDISSYEQYF
J: TRBJ2-1; D: .; size: .; V: TRBV6-5; DNA: TGTGCCAGCAGTTACCTGACTGAAGACAATGAGCAGTTCTTC; CDR3: CASSYLTEDNEQFF
J: TRBJ2-1; D: TRBD2; size: .; V: TRBV7-6; DNA: TGTGCCAGCAGCTTGGTGGGCGGGAGCTCCTACAATGAGCAGTTCTTC; CDR3: CASSLVGGSSYNEQFF
J: TRBJ2-7; D: TRBD1; size: .; V: TRBV7-2; DNA: TGTGCCAGCAGTTGGGACAGATCTTCCTACGAGCAGTACTTC; CDR3: CASSWDRSSYEQYF
J: TRBJ1-1; D: .; size: .; V: TRBV28; DNA: TGTGCCAGCAGTATTCTGGGGGGTATCGGTGAAGCTTTCTTT; CDR3: CASSILGGIGEAFF
J: TRBJ2-2; D: .; size: .; V: TRBV19; DNA: TGTGCCAGTGGGAGAGGGGGGAGTAACACCGGGGAGCTGTTTTTT; CDR3: CASGRGGSNTGELFF